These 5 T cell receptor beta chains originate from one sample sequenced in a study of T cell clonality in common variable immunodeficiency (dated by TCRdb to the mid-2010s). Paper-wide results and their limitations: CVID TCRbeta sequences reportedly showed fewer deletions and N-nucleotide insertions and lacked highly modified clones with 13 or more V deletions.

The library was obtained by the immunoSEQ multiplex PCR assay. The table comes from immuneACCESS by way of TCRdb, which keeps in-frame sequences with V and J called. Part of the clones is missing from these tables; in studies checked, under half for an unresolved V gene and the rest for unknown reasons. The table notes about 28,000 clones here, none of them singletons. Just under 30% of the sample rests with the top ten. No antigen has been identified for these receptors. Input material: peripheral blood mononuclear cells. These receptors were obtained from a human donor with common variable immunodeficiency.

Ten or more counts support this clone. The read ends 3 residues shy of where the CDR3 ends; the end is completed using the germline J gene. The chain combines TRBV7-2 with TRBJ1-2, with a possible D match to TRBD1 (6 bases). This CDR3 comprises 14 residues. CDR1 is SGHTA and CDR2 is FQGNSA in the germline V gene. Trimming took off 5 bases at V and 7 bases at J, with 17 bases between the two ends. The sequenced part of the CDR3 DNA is TGTGCCAGCAGCCCCTTACAGGGTAAAGGTGGC. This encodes CASSPLQGKGG. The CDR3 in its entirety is CASSPLQGKGGYTF.

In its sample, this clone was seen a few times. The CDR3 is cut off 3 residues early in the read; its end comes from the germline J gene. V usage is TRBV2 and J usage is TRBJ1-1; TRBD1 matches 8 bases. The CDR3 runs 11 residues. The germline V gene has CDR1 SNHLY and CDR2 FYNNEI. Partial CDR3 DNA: TGTGCCAGCAGCCCCACAGGGGGA. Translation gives CASSPTGG. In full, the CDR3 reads CASSPTGGAFF.

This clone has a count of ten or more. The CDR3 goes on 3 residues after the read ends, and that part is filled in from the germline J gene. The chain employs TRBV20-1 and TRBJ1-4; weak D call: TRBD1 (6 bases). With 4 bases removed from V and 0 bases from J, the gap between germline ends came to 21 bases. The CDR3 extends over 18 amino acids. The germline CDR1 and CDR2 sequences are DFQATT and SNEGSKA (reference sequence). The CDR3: CSATPTWDTKTTNEKLFF. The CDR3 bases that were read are TGCAGTGCTACCCCTACCTGGGACACAAAAACAACTAATGAAAAA.

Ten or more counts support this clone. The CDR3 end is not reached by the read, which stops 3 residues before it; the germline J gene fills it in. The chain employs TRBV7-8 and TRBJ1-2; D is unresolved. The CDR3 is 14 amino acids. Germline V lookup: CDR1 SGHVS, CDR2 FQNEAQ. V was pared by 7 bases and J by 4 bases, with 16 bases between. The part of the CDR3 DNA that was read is TGTGCCAGCACCTCTAGCCTAGTGCTCTATGGC. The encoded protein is CASTSSLVLYG. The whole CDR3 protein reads CASTSSLVLYGYTF.

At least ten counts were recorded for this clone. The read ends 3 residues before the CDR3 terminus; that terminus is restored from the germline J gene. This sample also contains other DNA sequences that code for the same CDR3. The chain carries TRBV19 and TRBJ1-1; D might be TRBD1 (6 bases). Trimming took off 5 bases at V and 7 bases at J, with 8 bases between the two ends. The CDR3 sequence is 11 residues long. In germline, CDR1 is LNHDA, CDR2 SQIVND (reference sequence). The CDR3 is CASSSGHEAFF. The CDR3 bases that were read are TGTGCCAGTAGTTCGGGACATGAA.